What follows describes a single TCR beta chain. The data were obtained in a study of glioma-infiltrating T cells. The iRepertoire nested amplicon-rescue multiplex PCR amplified TCR alpha and beta CDR3s from RNA. TCRdb analysed the multiplex PCR reads with MiXCR anew, one entry per CDR3 protein. The data hold 150,000 to 200,000 distinct CDR3 sequences, with 32% observed a single time. The clonotype originates from a human donor with low-grade glioma or glioblastoma, undergoing nonglioma brain surgery, or in good health (not recorded which). Sequencing used glioma tissue, nonneoplastic brain tissue, or PBMCs (not recorded which).

DNA of the CDR3: TGTGCCAGCAGCCTTCTAGCGGGAGATAGGAATGAGCAGTTCTTC. Its protein is CASSLLAGDRNEQFF. The rearrangement links TRBV7-9 to TRBJ2-1; TRBD2 agrees at 10 bases. V was pared by 5 bases and J by 7 bases, with 8 bases of the junction left unmatched. Looked up from germline, CDR1 is SEHNR and CDR2 is FQNEAQ (reference sequence). The CDR3 runs to 15 residues.